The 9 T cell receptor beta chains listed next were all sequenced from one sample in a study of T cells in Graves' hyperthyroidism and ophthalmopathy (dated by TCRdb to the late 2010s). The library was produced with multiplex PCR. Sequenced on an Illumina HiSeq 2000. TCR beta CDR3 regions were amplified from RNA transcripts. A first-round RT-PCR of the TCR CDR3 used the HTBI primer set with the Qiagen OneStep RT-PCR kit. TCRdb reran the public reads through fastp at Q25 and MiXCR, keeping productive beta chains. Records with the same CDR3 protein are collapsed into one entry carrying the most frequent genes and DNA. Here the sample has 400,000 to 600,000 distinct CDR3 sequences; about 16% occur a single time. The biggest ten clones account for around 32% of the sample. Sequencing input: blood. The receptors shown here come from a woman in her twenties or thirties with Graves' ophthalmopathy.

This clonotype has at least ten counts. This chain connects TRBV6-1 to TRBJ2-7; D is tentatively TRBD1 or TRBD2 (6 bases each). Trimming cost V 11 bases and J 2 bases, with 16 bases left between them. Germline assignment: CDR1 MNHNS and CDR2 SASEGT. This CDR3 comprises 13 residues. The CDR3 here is CALSEGVPYEQYF. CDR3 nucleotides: TGTGCCCTCTCGGAGGGGGTCCCCTACGAGCAGTACTTC.

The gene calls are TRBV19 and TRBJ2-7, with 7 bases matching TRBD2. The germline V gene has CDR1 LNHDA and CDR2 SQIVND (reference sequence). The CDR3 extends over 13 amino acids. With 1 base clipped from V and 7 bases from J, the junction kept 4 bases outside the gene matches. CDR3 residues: CASSIVAGVEQYF. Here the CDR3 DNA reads TGTGCCAGTAGTATAGTCGCGGGGGTTGAGCAGTACTTC.

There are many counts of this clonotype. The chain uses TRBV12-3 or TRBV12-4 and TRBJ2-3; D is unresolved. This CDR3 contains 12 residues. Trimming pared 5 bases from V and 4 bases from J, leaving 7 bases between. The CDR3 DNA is TGTGCCAGCAGTACGATTCCAGATACGCAGTATTTT. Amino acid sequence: CASSTIPDTQYF.

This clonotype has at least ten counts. The CDR3 coding sequence is TGTGCCTGGAGGTCCCGGGGAGGGCCACCCTTCGATACGCAGTATTTT. It encodes CAWRSRGGPPFDTQYF. The genes are TRBV30 and TRBJ2-3, with 7 bases identical to TRBD2. Trimming cost V 3 bases and J 6 bases; bases outside gene matches: 15. Germline lookup yields CDR1 GTSNPN and CDR2 SVGIG (reference sequence). This CDR3 has 16 residues. Drawing the rest from reference TRBV30 and TRBJ2-3, the complete variable domain is SQTIHQWPATLVQPVGSPLSLECTVEGTSNPNLYWYRQAAGRGLQLLFYSVGIGQISSEVPQNLSASRPQDRQFILSSKKLLLSDSGFYLCAWRSRGGPPFDTQYFGPGTRLTVL.

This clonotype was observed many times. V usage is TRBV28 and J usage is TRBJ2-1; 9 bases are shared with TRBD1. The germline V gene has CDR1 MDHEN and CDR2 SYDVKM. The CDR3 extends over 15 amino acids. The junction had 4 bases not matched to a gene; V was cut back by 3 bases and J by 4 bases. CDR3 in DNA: TGTGCCAGCAGTTTGAGGACAGGGGTTTACAATGAGCAGTTCTTC. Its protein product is CASSLRTGVYNEQFF.

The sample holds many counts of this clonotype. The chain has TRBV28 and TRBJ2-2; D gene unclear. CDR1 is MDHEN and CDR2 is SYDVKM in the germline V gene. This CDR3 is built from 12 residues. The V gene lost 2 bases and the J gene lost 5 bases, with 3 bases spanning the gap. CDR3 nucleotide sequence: TGTGCCAGCAGTTTAGCGACCGGGGAGCTGTTTTTT. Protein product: CASSLATGELFF.

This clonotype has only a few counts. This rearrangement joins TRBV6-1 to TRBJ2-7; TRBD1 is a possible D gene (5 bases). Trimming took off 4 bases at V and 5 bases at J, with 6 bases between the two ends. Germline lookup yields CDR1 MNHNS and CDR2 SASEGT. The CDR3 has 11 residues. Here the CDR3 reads CASSGQNEQYF. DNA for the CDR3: TGTGCCAGCAGTGGACAGAACGAGCAGTACTTC.

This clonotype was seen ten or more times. CDR3 sequence: CSARDDRFLTEAFF. The CDR3 DNA is TGCAGTGCTAGAGATGACAGATTTCTTACTGAAGCTTTCTTT. This rearrangement joins TRBV20-1 to TRBJ1-1; D may be TRBD1 (5 bases). Trimming removed 0 bases from V and 5 bases from J, with 13 bases in between. The CDR3 is made up of 14 amino acids. The germline gives CDR1 DFQATT, CDR2 SNEGSKA (reference sequence).

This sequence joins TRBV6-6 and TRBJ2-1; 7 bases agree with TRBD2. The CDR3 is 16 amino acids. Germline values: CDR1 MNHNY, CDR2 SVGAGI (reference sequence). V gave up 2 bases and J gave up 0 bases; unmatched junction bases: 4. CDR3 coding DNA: TGTGCCAGCAGTTACGGGGGGGGAAGCTCCTACAATGAGCAGTTCTTC. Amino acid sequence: CASSYGGGSSYNEQFF.